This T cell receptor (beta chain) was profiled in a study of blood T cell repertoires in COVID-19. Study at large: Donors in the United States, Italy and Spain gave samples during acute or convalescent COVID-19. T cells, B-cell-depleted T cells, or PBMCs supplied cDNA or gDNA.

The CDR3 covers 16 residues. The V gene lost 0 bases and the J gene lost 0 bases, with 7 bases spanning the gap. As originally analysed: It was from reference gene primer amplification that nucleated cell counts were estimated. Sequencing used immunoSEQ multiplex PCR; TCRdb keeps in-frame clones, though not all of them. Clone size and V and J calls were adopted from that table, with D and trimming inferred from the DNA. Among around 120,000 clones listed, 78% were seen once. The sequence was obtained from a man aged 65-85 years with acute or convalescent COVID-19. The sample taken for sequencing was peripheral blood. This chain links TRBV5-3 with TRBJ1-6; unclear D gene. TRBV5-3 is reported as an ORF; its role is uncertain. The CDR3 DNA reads TGTGCCAGAAGCTTGGCTGTCAGCTCCTATAATTCACCCCTCCACTTT. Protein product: CARSLAVSSYNSPLHF.